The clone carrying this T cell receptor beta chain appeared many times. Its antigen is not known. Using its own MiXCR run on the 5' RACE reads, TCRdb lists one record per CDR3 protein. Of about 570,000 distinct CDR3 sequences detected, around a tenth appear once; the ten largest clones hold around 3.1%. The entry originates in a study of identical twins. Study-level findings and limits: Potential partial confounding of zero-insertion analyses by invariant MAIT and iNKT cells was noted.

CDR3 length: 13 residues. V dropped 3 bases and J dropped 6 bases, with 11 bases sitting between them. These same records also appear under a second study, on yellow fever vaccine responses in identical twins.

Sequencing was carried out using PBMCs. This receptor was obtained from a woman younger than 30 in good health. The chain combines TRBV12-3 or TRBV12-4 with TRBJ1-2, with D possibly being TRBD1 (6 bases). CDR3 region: CASSFRGVNGYTF. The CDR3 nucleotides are TGTGCCAGCAGTTTCAGGGGAGTAAATGGCTACACCTTC.